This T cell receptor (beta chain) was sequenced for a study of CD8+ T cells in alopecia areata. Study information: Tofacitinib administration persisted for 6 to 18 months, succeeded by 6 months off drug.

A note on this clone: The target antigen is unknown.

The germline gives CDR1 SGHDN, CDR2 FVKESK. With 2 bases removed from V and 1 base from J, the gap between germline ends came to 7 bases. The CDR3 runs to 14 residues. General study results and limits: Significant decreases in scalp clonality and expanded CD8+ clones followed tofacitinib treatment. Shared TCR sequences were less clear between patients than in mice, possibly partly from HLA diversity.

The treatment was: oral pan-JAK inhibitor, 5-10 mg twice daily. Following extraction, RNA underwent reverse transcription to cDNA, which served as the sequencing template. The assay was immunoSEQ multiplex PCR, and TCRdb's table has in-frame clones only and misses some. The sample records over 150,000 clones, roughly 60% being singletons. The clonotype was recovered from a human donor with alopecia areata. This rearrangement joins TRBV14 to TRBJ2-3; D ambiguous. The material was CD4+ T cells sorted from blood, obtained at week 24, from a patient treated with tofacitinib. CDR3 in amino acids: CASSQHQGTDTQYF. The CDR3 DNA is TGTGCCAGCAGCCAACATCAGGGCACAGATACGCAGTATTTT.